These T cell receptor beta chains were read from a single sample in a study of read filtering for tumor transcriptome and immune sequencing. Each CDR3 protein is one row after TCRdb ran MiXCR on the reads. The data contain 50,000 or so distinct CDR3 sequences, 15% to 20% of them singletons. Sequences were obtained from a population of CD138-negative cells sorted from bone marrow. These receptor sequences come from a donor older than 35 with multiple myeloma. Each CDR3 is given with its conserved first and last residue. A D gene is named only where the DNA matches it firmly. Part of the rows lack a size; the others show once, few, many or a class for expanded clones.

D gene,V gene,clone size,J gene,CDR3 protein,CDR3 DNA
TRBD2,TRBV4-1,many,TRBJ2-4,CASSQDLMMGGKAKNIQYF,TGCGCCAGCAGCCAAGACTTGATGATGGGGGGGAAGGCCAAAAACATTCAGTACTTC
-,TRBV7-2,many,TRBJ2-5,CASSLGRYQETQYF,TGTGCCAGCAGCTTAGGGAGATACCAAGAGACCCAGTACTTC
TRBD2,TRBV13,many,TRBJ2-1,CASSQYLTSGVYNEQFF,TGTGCCAGCAGCCAATACTTGACTAGCGGGGTATACAATGAGCAGTTCTTC
-,TRBV29-1,many,TRBJ2-1,CSVEESHNEQFF,TGCAGCGTTGAAGAGAGCCACAATGAGCAGTTCTTC
TRBD2,TRBV20-1,many,TRBJ2-1,CSAQSRAGGYDEQFF,TGCAGTGCCCAGAGCAGGGCGGGAGGGTACGATGAGCAGTTCTTC
-,TRBV29-1,many,TRBJ2-3,CSAGWGVGTDTQYF,TGCAGCGCTGGCTGGGGTGTGGGCACAGATACGCAGTATTTT
-,TRBV29-1,-,TRBJ2-1,CSVEVGGRGTTHNEQFF,TGCAGCGTTGAAGTGGGGGGCAGGGGGACCACCCACAATGAGCAGTTTTTC
-,TRBV9,many,TRBJ2-5,CASSRDFQETQYF,TGTGCCAGCAGCCGGGACTTTCAAGAGACCCAGTACTTC
TRBD1,TRBV7-9,many,TRBJ2-5,CASSSDRAVAGGETQYF,TGTGCCAGCAGCTCGGACAGGGCGGTAGCCGGAGGAGAGACCCAGTACTTC
TRBD2,TRBV19,many,TRBJ2-1,CASSIEGTSGIRNEQFF,TGTGCCAGTAGTATAGAGGGGACTAGCGGGATTCGGAATGAGCAGTTCTTC
-,TRBV2,many,TRBJ1-1,CASSEAGGAEAFF,TGTGCCAGCAGTGAAGCAGGGGGGGCTGAAGCTTTCTTT
TRBD2,TRBV9,few,TRBJ2-1,CASSVDEREYNEQFF,TGTGCCAGCAGCGTAGACGAGCGGGAGTACAATGAGCAGTTCTTC
-,TRBV12-3/TRBV12-4,-,TRBJ2-2,CASSLSQVQNTGELFF,TGTGCCAGCAGTTTATCGCAGGTGCAAAACACCGGGGAGCTGTTTTTT
TRBD1,TRBV3-1,-,TRBJ2-1,CASSRYRGPGLFF,TGTGCCAGCAGCCGCTACAGGGGCCCTGGGCTGTTCTTC
-,TRBV6-2/TRBV6-3,-,TRBJ1-5,CASSKRTAAGSQPQHF,TGCGCCAGCAGTAAAAGGACAGCGGCGGGCAGTCAGCCCCAGCATTTT
TRBD1,TRBV6-4,-,TRBJ2-1,CASCADRVASNEEFF,TGTGCCAGCTGTGCTGACAGGGTAGCATCGAATGAGGAGTTCTTC
-,TRBV20-1,many,TRBJ2-5,CSAFSIETQYF,TGCAGTGCTTTTTCCATCGAGACCCAGTACTTC